Each of the 16 T cell receptor beta chains below was sequenced from the same sample in a study of CD8+CD57+ T cells in acquired aplastic anemia. CDR3 and TCR beta VDJ profiling relied on a genomic DNA template. MiXCR was run by TCRdb on the reads, yielding one entry per CDR3 protein. The sample includes 250,000 to 300,000 distinct CDR3 sequences, around three fifths of them seen just once. Sequencing was performed on sorted CD4+, CD8+, or CD8+CD57+ T cells (not recorded which) from PBMCs. These receptors were collected from a human donor with severe aplastic anemia or a healthy control (not recorded which).

This clonotype was seen more than once but under ten times. The V gene is TRBV12-3 or TRBV12-4, the J gene TRBJ1-2; weak D call: TRBD1 (5 bases). The V and J ends lost 4 bases and 6 bases respectively, with 15 bases between them. CDR3 size: 14 residues. The CDR3 DNA reads TGTGCCAGCAGTTATTTTGGGACCTTCGATGGCTACACCTTC. It specifies CASSYFGTFDGYTF.

Remarks on this clonotype: A much larger clonotype is one base distant, so this may be a read error. V is TRBV6-2 or TRBV6-3 and J is TRBJ2-7; TRBD2 matches at 7 bases. Germline assignment: CDR1 MNHEY and CDR2 SVGEGT. The V gene end was trimmed by 7 bases and the J gene end by 6 bases; junction bases not matched to a gene: 3. The CDR3 runs to 11 residues. The CDR3 coding sequence is TGTGCCAGCAACGGGGGGTCCGAGCAGTACTTC. Protein: CASNGGSEQYF.

Regarding this clonotype: A read error is likely, as this CDR3 ends without the conserved phenylalanine or tryptophan. It is unclear where the CDR3 begins or ends on the DNA, so no DNA is shown, and the CDR3 is as TCRdb lists it. The chain is built from TRBV6-4 and TRBJ1-4. Germline CDR1 is MRHNA and CDR2 is SNTAGT. The CDR3 numbers 11 amino acids, ends counted. The CDR3 loop reads CASSDLIGRPT.

This chain uses TRBV4-3 with TRBJ1-1; D gene ambiguous. Germline CDR1 is LGHNA and CDR2 is YSLEER. V was cut by 1 base and J by 1 base, with 13 bases left in between. This CDR3 region has 16 residues. CDR3 amino acids: CASSQGPGWENTEAFF. In DNA, the CDR3 is TGCGCCAGCAGCCAAGGCCCCGGGTGGGAGAACACTGAAGCTTTCTTT.

This clonotype was seen many times. The rearrangement joins TRBV9 to TRBJ2-3; 9 bases fit TRBD2. Germline-derived CDR1 and CDR2 are SGDLS and YYNGEE. This CDR3 is 16 amino acids long. V was clipped by 3 bases and J by 2 bases; unmatched bases: 7. The CDR3 loop reads CASSGGLAGYTDTQYF. The CDR3 DNA is TGTGCCAGCAGCGGGGGCCTAGCGGGATACACAGATACGCAGTATTTT.

The chain is built from TRBV7-8 and TRBJ1-1; a possible D gene is TRBD1 (6 bases). The CDR3 length is 16 residues. Trimming removed 3 bases at V and 6 bases at J, with 20 bases between. Germline lookup yields CDR1 SGHVS and CDR2 FQNEAQ. CDR3 protein: CASSLNRVGAWAEAFF. In DNA form, the CDR3 reads TGTGCCAGCAGCTTGAACAGGGTGGGAGCCTGGGCTGAAGCTTTCTTT. Combining the CDR3 with reference TRBV7-8 and TRBJ1-1 gives the whole variable domain GAGVSQSPRYKVAKRGQDVALRCDPISGHVSLFWYQQALGQGPEFLTYFQNEAQLDKSGLPSDRFFAERPEGSVSTLKIQRTQQEDSAVYLCASSLNRVGAWAEAFFGQGTRLTVV.

The chain has TRBV24-1 and TRBJ1-4, with 7 bases matching TRBD1. V trimming: 4 bases; J trimming: 7 bases; junction bases outside the gene matches: 8. The CDR3 length is 15 residues. CDR1 KGHDR and CDR2 SFDVKD come from the germline V gene. CDR3 region: CATSDPRQGGEKLFF. The CDR3 DNA follows: TGTGCCACCAGTGACCCTAGACAGGGAGGTGAAAAACTGTTTTTT.

The chain joins TRBV20-1 to TRBJ2-7, with 14 bases fitting TRBD2. CDR1 and CDR2 (germline): DFQATT, SNEGSKA (reference sequence). The CDR3 has 15 residues. V lost 1 base and J lost 5; bases outside the gene matches: 4. The CDR3 DNA reads as TGCAGTGCTAGAGTCGGGACTAGCGGGAGTAACGAGCAGTACTTC. This sequence encodes CSARVGTSGSNEQYF.

The chain combines TRBV19 with TRBJ2-3; TRBD2 matches 8 bases. The V gene's germline CDR1 is LNHDA and CDR2 SQIVND (reference sequence). This CDR3 has 15 residues. V lost 5 bases and J lost 4; bases outside the gene matches: 8. The CDR3 DNA reads as TGTGCCAGTAGTTCTGGACTAGCTCGGCCAGATACGCAGTATTTT. Translating it yields CASSSGLARPDTQYF. The variable domain in full, completed from reference TRBV19 and TRBJ2-3, reads DGGITQSPKYLFRKEGQNVTLSCEQNLNHDAMYWYRQDPGQGLRLIYYSQIVNDFQKGDIAEGYSVSREKKESFPLTVTSAQKNPTAFYLCASSSGLARPDTQYFGPGTRLTVL.

There are a few counts of this clonotype. The chain carries TRBV20-1 and TRBJ2-1, with D perhaps TRBD1 or TRBD2 (6 bases each). Germline V gene data show CDR1 as DFQATT and CDR2 as SNEGSKA (reference sequence). This CDR3 is built from 12 residues. Trimming shortened V by 5 bases and J by 7 bases, and 12 bases separated the two germline ends. The CDR3 nucleotides read TGCAGTGCTTCGCAAGGGGGGAATGAGCAGTTCTTC. This translates into CSASQGGNEQFF.

The chain is built from TRBV5-4 and TRBJ2-3; TRBD1 matches 7 bases. The CDR3 sequence is 17 residues long. The germline V gene encodes CDR1 SGHNT and CDR2 YYREEE (reference sequence). Trimming removed 4 bases from V and 2 bases from J; junction bases left unmatched: 13. The CDR3 DNA sequence: TGTGCCAGCAGCCTCGGGGCTTTTGGACAGGCCACAGATACGCAGTATTTT. As protein: CASSLGAFGQATDTQYF. Based on the CDR3 plus reference TRBV5-4 and TRBJ2-3, the full variable domain is ETGVTQSPTHLIKTRGQQVTLRCSSQSGHNTVSWYQQALGQGPQFIFQYYREEENGRGNFPPRFSGLQFPNYSSELNVNALELDDSALYLCASSLGAFGQATDTQYFGPGTRLTVL.

The chain combines TRBV10-1 with TRBJ2-1; 7 positions match TRBD2. This CDR3 is built from 17 residues. Looked up from germline, CDR1 is WNHNN and CDR2 is SYGVQD (reference sequence). V lost 6 bases to trimming and J lost 9 bases; unmatched junction nucleotides: 20. The CDR3 DNA is TGCGCCAGCAGACCTCCGGAGCGGGGCGCCCCCTTGGGTGAGCAGTTCTTC. Protein: CASRPPERGAPLGEQFF.

This clonotype was recorded many times. This chain joins TRBV20-1 and TRBJ1-5; D is unclear. The V end lost 2 bases, the J end lost 5 bases, and 7 bases lay between the germline ends. The CDR3 sequence is 12 residues long. Germline V gene sequence: CDR1 DFQATT, CDR2 SNEGSKA (reference sequence). The CDR3 reads CSARSGDQPQHF. The CDR3 DNA reads as TGCAGTGCTAGATCCGGAGATCAGCCCCAGCATTTT.

Many counts were recorded for this clonotype. The V and J genes are TRBV20-1 and TRBJ2-5; 11 bases are shared with TRBD1. CDR3 length: 14 residues. CDR1 is DFQATT and CDR2 is SNEGSKA in the germline V gene (reference sequence). V was pared by 4 bases and J by 5 bases, with 6 bases of the junction left unmatched. The CDR3 is CSATGTGGVETQYF. CDR3 DNA: TGCAGTGCTACCGGGACAGGGGGGGTGGAGACCCAGTACTTC.

The chain is built from TRBV20-1 and TRBJ2-3; TRBD1 matches at 7 bases. CDR1 and CDR2 (germline): DFQATT, SNEGSKA (reference sequence). V lost 3 bases, J lost 5 bases, and 2 bases stayed unmatched. This CDR3 has 12 amino acids. The DNA for the CDR3 is TGCAGTGCTAGGGGACAGCTAGATACGCAGTATTTT. It is translated as CSARGQLDTQYF.

This clonotype was found once. The chain combines TRBV5-1 with TRBJ2-1, with 10 bases aligning to TRBD2. CDR1 is SGHRS and CDR2 is YFSETQ in the germline V gene. The CDR3 spans 13 residues. J gave up 4 bases and V 7 bases, and 2 bases lay outside the gene matches. The CDR3 spells CASGLADYNEQFF. DNA of the CDR3: TGCGCCAGCGGACTAGCGGATTACAATGAGCAGTTCTTC.